Below, 32 T cell receptor beta chains from the same sample are listed, as sequenced in a study of OX40 agonist ivuxolimab in advanced cancers. TCRdb's table, derived via immunoSEQ multiplex PCR, lists solely in-frame clones and lacks some. This table has roughly 48,000 clones, roughly 90% appearing once. Sample: CD4+ or CD8+ T cells sorted from blood, taken in a trial of the OX40 agonist ivuxolimab. These TCRs come from an adult with an advanced solid tumor such as melanoma, head and neck, liver or kidney cancer.

The V call is TRBV10-3, the J call TRBJ2-3; possibly TRBD2 for D (5 bases). The CDR3 is 14 amino acids. Germline CDR1 is ENHRY and CDR2 is SYGVKD. The V gene lost 7 bases and the J gene lost 4 bases, with 15 bases spanning the gap. The CDR3 DNA follows: TGTGCCATCAAGGAGGAAGGGTGGGCAGATACGCAGTATTTT. Translation gives CAIKEEGWADTQYF.

The chain has TRBV5-3 and TRBJ1-6, with TRBD1 as a possible D gene (6 bases). TRBV5-3 falls under the ORF class, with uncertain function. V was trimmed by 3 bases and J by 9 bases, leaving 10 bases between them. The CDR3 is made up of 13 amino acids. CDR3 sequence reads: CARSSGVGSPLHF. The DNA for the CDR3 is TGTGCCAGAAGCTCAGGGGTCGGTTCACCCCTCCACTTT.

The J gene is TRBJ1-1, the V gene TRBV19, with D possibly matching TRBD1 (6 bases). The V end was cut by 5 bases, the J end by 0 bases, with 10 bases between. This CDR3 region has 14 residues. The germline V gene has CDR1 LNHDA and CDR2 SQIVND (reference sequence). The CDR3 DNA is TGTGCCAGTAGTGTTGACAGGTTGAACACTGAAGCTTTCTTT. Its protein is CASSVDRLNTEAFF.

The chain links TRBV7-9 to TRBJ2-7; 7 bases map to TRBD1. The CDR3 has 15 amino acids. Germline V gene lookup returns CDR1 SEHNR and CDR2 FQNEAQ (reference sequence). Losses at the gene ends were 5 bases for V and 2 bases for J; bases not matched to a gene: 9. CDR3: CASSRTGPNPYEQYF. Here the CDR3 DNA reads TGTGCCAGCAGCCGGACAGGACCCAACCCCTACGAGCAGTACTTC.

This clone was observed a handful of times. The rearrangement joins TRBV7-9 to TRBJ2-7; TRBD1 matches 8 bases. Germline V CDR1 and CDR2: SEHNR, FQNEAQ (reference sequence). This CDR3 is built from 15 residues. V trimming: 3 bases; J trimming: 0 bases; junction bases outside the gene matches: 4. CDR3 nucleotide sequence: TGTGCCAGCAGCTTGGGGGACAGGAGCTCCTACGAGCAGTACTTC. Its translation is CASSLGDRSSYEQYF. Combining the CDR3 with reference TRBV7-9 and TRBJ2-7 gives the whole variable domain DTGVSQNPRHKITKRGQNVTFRCDPISEHNRLYWYRQTLGQGPEFLTYFQNEAQLEKSRLLSDRFSAERPKGSFSTLEIQRTEQGDSAMYLCASSLGDRSSYEQYFGPGTRLTVT.

The J gene is TRBJ1-6, the V gene TRBV4-3; 9 nucleotides agree with TRBD1. The germline CDR1 and CDR2 sequences are LGHNA and YSLEER. The length of the CDR3 is 18 residues. V lost 4 bases, J lost 3 bases, and 10 bases stayed unmatched. CDR3 loop: CASSLLGQGNGYNSPLHF. CDR3 DNA: TGCGCCAGCAGCCTCCTGGGACAGGGCAACGGCTATAATTCACCCCTCCACTTT.

J is TRBJ2-7 and V is TRBV7-2; TRBD2 matches at 7 bases. CDR1 and CDR2 (germline): SGHTA, FQGNSA. The CDR3 has 16 amino acids. Unmatched junction bases numbered 9, after V lost 1 base and J lost 3 bases. The CDR3 loop is CASSLGLGGGRYEQYF. The DNA for the CDR3 is TGTGCCAGCAGCTTAGGATTGGGCGGGGGACGCTACGAGCAGTACTTC.

The rearrangement links TRBV7-3 to TRBJ2-2; either TRBD1 or TRBD2 may supply D (5 bases each). V dropped 3 bases and J dropped 4 bases, with 6 bases sitting between them. Germline V lookup: CDR1 SGHTA, CDR2 FQGTGA. The length of the CDR3 is 13 residues. The CDR3 DNA reads as TGTGCCAGCAGCTTCGGGGCCACCGGGGAGCTGTTTTTT. It translates to CASSFGATGELFF.

J is TRBJ1-6 and V is TRBV7-9; possibly TRBD1 for D (5 bases). This CDR3 is 15 amino acids long. CDR1 and CDR2 from the germline V gene are SEHNR and FQNEAQ (reference sequence). Trimming pared 4 bases from V and 7 bases from J, leaving 14 bases between. CDR3 amino acids: CASSSTGTANSPLHF. The CDR3 DNA reads TGTGCCAGCAGCTCCACCGGGACGGCCAATTCACCCCTCCACTTT.

The J gene is TRBJ2-5, the V gene TRBV9; 9 bases align to TRBD2. Germline CDR1 is SGDLS and CDR2 is YYNGEE. J lost 1 base, V lost 3 bases, and 7 bases had no gene match. The CDR3 has 16 amino acids. CDR3 sequence (DNA): TGTGCCAGCAGCGCCCCAAGCGGGGGGCCCCAAGAGACCCAGTACTTC. It codes for CASSAPSGGPQETQYF.

The rearrangement links TRBV27 to TRBJ1-2; D call uncertain. The V and J ends lost 2 bases and 6 bases respectively, with 25 bases between them. The CDR3 contains 18 residues. Germline V gene sequence: CDR1 MNHEY, CDR2 SMNVEV (reference sequence). The CDR3 nucleotides read TGTGCCAGCAGTTTAAAGTCTGGGCTCAGGCGGGGTGGCAATGGCTACACCTTC. This sequence encodes CASSLKSGLRRGGNGYTF.

The V gene is TRBV27, the J gene TRBJ1-1, with 7 bases identical to TRBD1. V was clipped by 8 bases and J by 1 base; unmatched bases: 4. The V gene's germline CDR1 is MNHEY and CDR2 SMNVEV (reference sequence). CDR3 length equals 13 residues. The CDR3 loop is CASGRGTNTEAFF. CDR3 DNA sequence: TGTGCCAGCGGCAGGGGGACGAACACTGAAGCTTTCTTT.

The J gene is TRBJ1-2, the V gene TRBV6-5; weak D call: TRBD1 (6 bases). The CDR3 runs to 11 residues. Trimming removed 11 bases at V and 4 bases at J, with 11 bases between. Germline lookup yields CDR1 MNHEY and CDR2 SVGAGI. The chain's CDR3 is CACHRVYGYTF. In DNA form, the CDR3 reads TGTGCCTGTCACAGGGTCTATGGCTACACCTTC.

The J gene is TRBJ2-1, the V gene TRBV11-1; 9 nucleotides match TRBD2. Germline CDR1 reads SGHAT; CDR2 reads FQDESV (reference sequence). The CDR3 runs 15 residues. V dropped 4 bases and J dropped 7; count of bases not matched to a gene: 8. CDR3 sequence: CASSSIAGAANEQFF. The DNA for the CDR3 is TGTGCCAGCAGCTCCATAGCGGGGGCAGCTAATGAGCAGTTCTTC.

The chain recombines TRBV9 with TRBJ1-2; TRBD1 might be the D (5 bases). Trimming removed 3 bases at V and 4 bases at J, with 16 bases between. The CDR3 runs to 15 residues. The V gene's germline CDR1 is SGDLS and CDR2 YYNGEE. The CDR3 loop is CASSGREGLSYGYTF. Here the CDR3 DNA reads TGTGCCAGCAGCGGCAGGGAAGGACTTTCCTATGGCTACACCTTC.

The rearrangement joins TRBV6-6 to TRBJ2-3, with 8 nucleotides matching TRBD2. Germline assignment: CDR1 MNHNY and CDR2 SVGAGI (reference sequence). Germline trimming cut 5 bases from V and 0 bases from J; bases unmatched to any gene: 4. The CDR3 loop spans 15 amino acids. The CDR3 here is CASSPLAGSTDTQYF. For the CDR3, the DNA is TGTGCCAGCAGTCCGTTAGCGGGGAGCACAGATACGCAGTATTTT.

This rearrangement joins TRBV7-9 to TRBJ2-7, with 10 bases fitting TRBD1. Per germline, CDR1 SEHNR and CDR2 FQNEAQ (reference sequence). The CDR3 covers 17 residues. The V gene end was trimmed by 5 bases and the J gene end by 2 bases; junction bases not matched to a gene: 12. CDR3 sequence reads: CASSPSEGQGSPYEQYF. In nucleotides, the CDR3 is TGTGCCAGCAGCCCCTCCGAGGGACAGGGGTCTCCCTACGAGCAGTACTTC.

The V and J genes are TRBV6-1 and TRBJ2-7; no reliable D call. This CDR3 spans 10 amino acids. Germline assignment: CDR1 MNHNS and CDR2 SASEGT. V was clipped by 3 bases and J by 6 bases, with 3 bases between them. This CDR3 reads CASSEGEQYF. The CDR3, as DNA: TGTGCCAGCAGTGAGGGCGAGCAGTACTTC.

The J gene is TRBJ2-3, the V gene TRBV9; tentative D call: TRBD2 (5 bases). V dropped 3 bases and J dropped 0 bases, with 14 bases sitting between them. The CDR3 runs 16 residues. The germline V gene has CDR1 SGDLS and CDR2 YYNGEE. The CDR3 sequence is CASSASGRESTDTQYF. DNA for the CDR3: TGTGCCAGCAGCGCCTCCGGACGGGAAAGCACAGATACGCAGTATTTT.

This chain connects TRBV28 to TRBJ1-2, with 9 bases identical to TRBD1. V shed 6 bases, J shed 8 bases, and the junction held 13 bases outside the gene matches. The CDR3 sequence is 15 residues long. Looked up from germline, CDR1 is MDHEN and CDR2 is SYDVKM. CDR3 nucleotide sequence: TGTGCCAGCAGGTCTGAGGGACAGGGAACGAGAGGCTACACCTTC. This translates into CASRSEGQGTRGYTF.

J is TRBJ1-5 and V is TRBV28; D gene unclear. This CDR3 is 11 amino acids long. V lost 6 bases and J 11 bases, leaving 11 bases between the germline ends. CDR1 is MDHEN, CDR2 SYDVKM, per germline. This CDR3 reads CASRRFETQHF. The CDR3 DNA reads as TGTGCCAGCAGGAGGTTCGAGACCCAGCATTTT.

For this clone: One junction end disagrees with the germline gene, perhaps due to a read error. This rearrangement joins TRBV6-6 to TRBJ2-5; D gene uncertain. This CDR3 is 14 amino acids long. Germline values: CDR1 MNHNY, CDR2 SVGAGI (reference sequence). CDR3 in DNA: TGTGCCATCAGTGAGTCCGGGTCCCAAGAGACCCAGTACTTC. It specifies CAISESGSQETQYF.

This chain connects TRBV9 to TRBJ2-3, with D possibly being TRBD1 (5 bases). V lost 0 bases, J lost 6 bases, and 20 bases lay in between. CDR1 is SGDLS and CDR2 is YYNGEE in the germline V gene. The CDR3 loop spans 17 amino acids. CDR3 sequence (DNA): TGTGCCAGCAGCGTAGCTGGCAGGGCGTATTCTAAGGATACGCAGTATTTT. The encoded protein is CASSVAGRAYSKDTQYF.

The J gene is TRBJ2-1, the V gene TRBV27; TRBD1 agrees at 9 bases. V trimming: 5 bases; J trimming: 6 bases; junction bases outside the gene matches: 5. CDR1 MNHEY and CDR2 SMNVEV come from the germline V gene (reference sequence). The CDR3 is made up of 14 amino acids. Written as DNA, the CDR3 is TGTGCCAGCAGTAAGGGACAGGGAAGCAATGAGCAGTTCTTC. Translating gives CASSKGQGSNEQFF.

The table lists this clone with a few counts. The chain joins TRBV29-1 to TRBJ2-2, with 7 bases matching TRBD1. Losses at the gene ends were 7 bases for V and 1 base for J; bases not matched to a gene: 6. This CDR3 is 14 amino acids long. In germline, CDR1 is SQVTM, CDR2 ANQGSEA. The CDR3 bases are TGCAGCGGTGCAGGGGGACAGAACACCGGGGAGCTGTTTTTT. It yields the protein CSGAGGQNTGELFF.

The chain has TRBV9 and TRBJ1-3; tentative D call: TRBD1 (6 bases). Germline CDR1 reads SGDLS; CDR2 reads YYNGEE. The V and J ends lost 0 bases and 3 bases respectively, with 10 bases between them. The CDR3 runs 15 residues. CDR3 sequence reads: CASSVVGANGNTIYF. The CDR3 DNA reads as TGTGCCAGCAGCGTAGTGGGGGCGAATGGAAACACCATATATTTT.

The chain links TRBV27 to TRBJ2-3; 7 bases agree with TRBD1. After removal of 5 bases from V and 2 bases from J, the junction contained 7 bases not matched to a gene. The CDR3 is made up of 15 amino acids. Germline V gene sequence: CDR1 MNHEY, CDR2 SMNVEV (reference sequence). The CDR3: CASSLGDRITDTQYF. The CDR3 DNA reads as TGTGCCAGCAGTCTCGGGGACAGAATCACAGATACGCAGTATTTT.

CDR3 sequence: CASSPPGWEQYF. DNA of the CDR3: TGTGCCAGCTCACCACCGGGCTGGGAGCAGTACTTC. The chain links TRBV18 to TRBJ2-7; D uncertain. This CDR3 spans 12 amino acids. The V end was cut by 0 bases, the J end by 7 bases, with 7 bases between. Germline CDR1 reads KGHSH; CDR2 reads LQKENI.

The chain couples TRBV27 to TRBJ2-3; no definite D call. V was clipped by 7 bases and J by 4 bases, with 18 bases between them. The CDR3 length is 15 residues. Germline V gene sequence: CDR1 MNHEY, CDR2 SMNVEV (reference sequence). In DNA form, the CDR3 reads TGTGCCAGCACCCAAGGTGGTTTAGGCGCAGATACGCAGTATTTT. The encoded protein is CASTQGGLGADTQYF.

The chain uses TRBV19 and TRBJ1-2; possible D gene TRBD1, 6 bases. CDR1 and CDR2 (germline): LNHDA, SQIVND (reference sequence). The V gene lost 6 bases and the J gene lost 3 bases, with 11 bases spanning the gap. The CDR3 is made up of 13 amino acids. CDR3 coding DNA: TGTGCCAGTAGCCCAGGGGTCGACTATGGCTACACCTTC. Amino acids: CASSPGVDYGYTF.

The chain carries TRBV4-3 and TRBJ2-7; D gene ambiguous. V dropped 0 bases and J dropped 3 bases, with 9 bases sitting between them. CDR3 length equals 14 residues. From germline, CDR1 is LGHNA and CDR2 YSLEER. The CDR3: CASSQDSTVYEQYF. DNA for the CDR3: TGCGCCAGCAGCCAAGATTCAACAGTCTACGAGCAGTACTTC.

The chain has TRBV5-1 and TRBJ1-2; 7 bases agree with TRBD1. This CDR3 spans 14 amino acids. Germline trimming cut 0 bases from V and 5 bases from J; bases unmatched to any gene: 4. CDR1 SGHRS and CDR2 YFSETQ come from the germline V gene. This CDR3 is CASSLAGTEYGYTF. For the CDR3, the DNA is TGCGCCAGCAGCTTGGCCGGGACAGAGTATGGCTACACCTTC. The full variable domain, rest sourced from reference TRBV5-1 and TRBJ1-2, is KAGVTQTPRYLIKTRGQQVTLSCSPISGHRSVSWYQQTPGQGLQFLFEYFSETQRNKGNFPGRFSGRQFSNSRSEMNVSTLELGDSALYLCASSLAGTEYGYTFGSGTRLTVV.